A selection of T cell receptor beta chains follows, all from one sample in a study of T cell clonotyping in hematopoietic cell transplantation. Sequencing used immunoSEQ multiplex PCR; TCRdb keeps in-frame clones, though not all of them. The table shows fewer than 100,000 clones, with 90% to 97% occurring only once. Sample: peripheral blood mononuclear cells, taken before stem cell transplant. The origin of the receptors is a woman aged 45-59 years with acute myeloid leukemia. Some clones in this sample may be carry-over from other donors' samples. Each CDR3 is given with its conserved first and last residue. A D gene is named only where the DNA matches it firmly. Clone size, where shown, is once, few, many, or a class for clones that have expanded.

NA	TRBJ2-1	TRBV7-2	NA	TGTGCCAGCAGCTTAGAGTCCGGTTGGGATGAGCAGTTCTTC	CASSLESGWDEQFF
NA	TRBJ2-2	TRBV6-6	NA	TGTGCCAGCAGCCACCCTGGCGGGGCGAACACCGGGGAGCTGTTTTTT	CASSHPGGANTGELFF
once	TRBJ2-7	TRBV5-6	NA	TGTGCCAGCAGCTTGGGGAGGGTAGATTCGGCCTACGAGCAGTACTTC	CASSLGRVDSAYEQYF
NA	TRBJ1-3	TRBV7-2	NA	TGTGCCAGCAGCTTCGCTCAGGGGAACTCTGGAAACACCATATATTTT	CASSFAQGNSGNTIYF
NA	TRBJ1-2	TRBV4-2	NA	TGTGCCAGCAGCCAAGACCCAGGGGATGGCTACACCTTC	CASSQDPGDGYTF
NA	TRBJ1-5	TRBV9	NA	TGTGCCAGCAGCGTAGGGGGGGAATCTCAGCCCCAGCATTTT	CASSVGGESQPQHF
NA	TRBJ2-5	TRBV5-1	NA	TGCGCCAGCAGCGCTTACGGACAACAAGAGACCCAGTACTTC	CASSAYGQQETQYF
NA	TRBJ1-1	TRBV30	NA	TGTGCCTGGAGTGTCCGGGGACAACCGAACACTGAAGCTTTCTTT	CAWSVRGQPNTEAFF
NA	TRBJ2-3	TRBV6-5	NA	TGTGCCAGCAGTTACGGATACCGTCCGGGTGATACGCAGTATTTT	CASSYGYRPGDTQYF
NA	TRBJ1-5	TRBV6-1	NA	TGTGCCAGCAGTGAAGCGCCTAACAGGGATAGCAATCAGCCCCAGCATTTT	CASSEAPNRDSNQPQHF
NA	TRBJ2-7	TRBV7-2	TRBD1	TGTGCCAGCAGCCGAGACAGGGGGGCGGCCTACGAGCAGTACTTC	CASSRDRGAAYEQYF
once	TRBJ2-1	TRBV9	NA	TGTGCCAGCAGCCACCCAGCGCCAGCCTACAATGAGCAGTTCTTC	CASSHPAPAYNEQFF
NA	TRBJ1-5	TRBV7-3	NA	TGTGCCAGCAGCTTTACCCACCAGGGCGGTCAGCCCCAGCATTTT	CASSFTHQGGQPQHF
NA	TRBJ1-2	TRBV28	TRBD1	TGTGCCAGCAGCCTCACAGGGGGCGGGGGCTACACCTTC	CASSLTGGGGYTF
NA	TRBJ1-4	TRBV5-6	NA	TGTGCCAGCCTTGGACTATCAGAGGAAAAACTGTTTTTT	CASLGLSEEKLFF
NA	TRBJ1-3	TRBV28	NA	TGTGCCAGCAGTTCCAGGGGTCTGTCTGGAAACACCATATATTTT	CASSSRGLSGNTIYF
NA	TRBJ2-7	TRBV6-6	NA	TGTGCCAGCAGTTACGGCCGCTACGAGCAGTACTTC	CASSYGRYEQYF